What follows are 5 T cell receptor beta chains derived from one specimen sequenced in a study of beta chain features in type 1 diabetes. General study findings and limits: Researchers report that Type 1 diabetes patients had moderately but significantly shorter TCRB CDR3s across all four CD4+ subsets.

What was sequenced were expressed TCRB transcripts, since all of the isolated RNA had been reverse transcribed. Profiled with immunoSEQ multiplex PCR; TCRdb holds only in-frame clones, not every one. This table has over 150,000 clones, 9% to 12% appearing once. No antigen has been assigned to these receptors. Sequenced input: central memory CD4+ T cells from blood. These receptors all stem from a man aged 30 to 45 with type 1 diabetes.

The chain couples TRBV28 to TRBJ2-6, with 7 bases matching TRBD1. The CDR3 has 15 residues. The ends lost 6 bases at V and 2 bases at J; junction bases unmatched: 4. Germline V gene lookup returns CDR1 MDHEN and CDR2 SYDVKM. Written as DNA, the CDR3 is TGTGCCAGCAGCGCGCAGGGGGCTGGGGCCAACGTCCTGACTTTC. Translated, it gives CASSAQGAGANVLTF.

The rearrangement joins TRBV19 to TRBJ2-7; 9 positions agree with TRBD1. Per germline, CDR1 LNHDA and CDR2 SQIVND (reference sequence). The CDR3 consists of 15 residues. The V segment lost 2 bases and the J segment 3 bases; nucleotides outside the gene matches: 5. In DNA, the CDR3 is TGTGCCAGTAGTATAAGTGGGACAGGGAACTACGAGCAGTACTTC. Translated, it gives CASSISGTGNYEQYF.

The table lists this clone with a few counts. The chain has TRBV29-1 and TRBJ2-7; D is perhaps TRBD1 (5 bases). Trimming removed 1 base at V and 6 bases at J, with 16 bases between. From germline, CDR1 is SQVTM and CDR2 ANQGSEA. This CDR3 has 14 residues. The CDR3 nucleotides read TGCAGCGTTGAAGCGGCAGGGAAGACGGGCGAGCAGTACTTC. It encodes CSVEAAGKTGEQYF.

The chain is built from TRBV6-1 and TRBJ2-1; 12 bases match TRBD2. The junction had 3 bases not matched to a gene; V was cut back by 3 bases and J by 6 bases. Germline V gene data show CDR1 as MNHNS and CDR2 as SASEGT. The CDR3 is 15 amino acids. CDR3 amino acids: CASSDRLAGVNEQFF. The DNA of the CDR3 is TGTGCCAGCAGTGACAGACTAGCGGGAGTCAATGAGCAGTTCTTC.

The chain combines TRBV27 with TRBJ1-1, with D maybe TRBD1 (6 bases). Germline V gene sequence: CDR1 MNHEY, CDR2 SMNVEV (reference sequence). V was cut by 4 bases and J by 6 bases, with 12 bases left in between. The CDR3 length is 13 residues. CDR3 amino acids: CASSYRQAAEAFF. As DNA, the CDR3 is TGTGCCAGCAGTTACCGACAGGCGGCTGAAGCTTTCTTT.